What follows are 25 T cell receptor beta chains derived from one specimen sequenced in a study of cytomegalovirus exposure and HLA in healthy donors. The data were produced by immunoSEQ multiplex PCR, yet TCRdb's version contains in-frame clones alone and is incomplete. The data show 150,000 to 200,000 clones, approximately 88% seen once. Sequencing was performed on PBMCs. All receptors derive from a man in his thirties or forties in good health and CMV-seropositive.

The J gene is TRBJ2-3, the V gene TRBV27, with 10 bases that match TRBD2. The CDR3 totals 14 residues. Germline CDR1 reads MNHEY; CDR2 reads SMNVEV (reference sequence). With 5 bases clipped from V and 4 bases from J, the junction kept 3 bases outside the gene matches. The CDR3 spells CASSQSGRADTQYF. CDR3 in DNA: TGTGCCAGCAGTCAAAGCGGGAGGGCAGATACGCAGTATTTT.

Here the CDR3 reads CASSLAGEGEHEQYF. CDR3 bases: TGTGCCAGCAGCCTAGCGGGAGAAGGTGAGCACGAGCAGTACTTC. This chain connects TRBV28 to TRBJ2-7; 10 positions agree with TRBD2. This CDR3 has 15 residues. The ends lost 6 bases at V and 5 bases at J; junction bases unmatched: 10. CDR1 MDHEN and CDR2 SYDVKM come from the germline V gene.

DNA for the CDR3: TGTGCCAGCAGCGTAGAGGGGGAAAGGGGGGAGCTGTTTTTT. The encoded protein is CASSVEGERGELFF. The V and J genes are TRBV9 and TRBJ2-2; TRBD1 might be the D (6 bases). This CDR3 has 14 amino acids. V lost 0 bases and J lost 8, with 11 bases in between. CDR1 and CDR2 from the germline V gene are SGDLS and YYNGEE.

The chain links TRBV28 to TRBJ1-6; unclear D gene. Between the trimmed V and J ends, which lost 2 bases and 0 bases, there was a span of 8 bases. Germline CDR1 MDHEN, CDR2 SYDVKM. The CDR3 spans 16 residues. The CDR3 DNA reads TGTGCCAGCAGTTTAGGAGGGAGCTCCTATAATTCACCCCTCCACTTT. This sequence encodes CASSLGGSSYNSPLHF.

The V gene is TRBV30, the J gene TRBJ1-4; possibly TRBD1 for D (6 bases). Between the trimmed V and J ends, which lost 5 bases and 4 bases, there was a span of 14 bases. In germline, CDR1 is GTSNPN, CDR2 SVGIG (reference sequence). There are 14 residues in the CDR3. For the CDR3, the DNA is TGTGCCTGGGGAGGACAGCAAGATAATGAAAAACTGTTTTTT. Translating it yields CAWGGQQDNEKLFF.

The chain is built from TRBV9 and TRBJ1-2; TRBD1 might be the D (5 bases). Trimming removed 3 bases at V and 0 bases at J, with 12 bases between. CDR1 and CDR2 from the germline V gene are SGDLS and YYNGEE. The length of the CDR3 is 15 residues. The CDR3 coding sequence is TGTGCCAGCAGCGCCACCGGGGGAGCTAACTATGGCTACACCTTC. This gives the protein CASSATGGANYGYTF.

The chain has TRBV2 and TRBJ1-5; 8 nucleotides align to TRBD1. V lost 3 bases and J lost 5; bases outside the gene matches: 3. CDR3 length equals 14 residues. CDR1 and CDR2 (germline): SNHLY, FYNNEI. CDR3 DNA: TGTGCCAGCAGTGATAAGACAGGGGATCAGCCCCAGCATTTT. Residues: CASSDKTGDQPQHF.

The chain couples TRBV2 to TRBJ1-1, with TRBD1 matching 7 bases. Per germline, CDR1 SNHLY and CDR2 FYNNEI. The CDR3 runs to 14 residues. V shed 8 bases and J 1 base; nucleotides not matched to a gene: 7. CDR3 nucleotide sequence: TGTGCCAGCCGGGGCGGGACAGCGAACACTGAAGCTTTCTTT. Protein: CASRGGTANTEAFF.

The chain is built from TRBV5-6 and TRBJ2-3; 10 nucleotides match TRBD2. This CDR3 contains 16 residues. V dropped 4 bases and J dropped 2; count of bases not matched to a gene: 7. Germline V lookup: CDR1 SGHDT, CDR2 YYEEEE. The CDR3 DNA reads TGTGCCAGCAGCCCGTGGACTAGCGGATACACAGATACGCAGTATTTT. Translated: CASSPWTSGYTDTQYF.

The chain recombines TRBV9 with TRBJ1-1; D is unclear. The CDR3 has 14 amino acids. With 3 bases removed from V and 2 bases from J, the gap between germline ends came to 11 bases. The germline V gene has CDR1 SGDLS and CDR2 YYNGEE. CDR3 sequence: CASSGPAANTEAFF. CDR3 nucleotide sequence: TGTGCCAGCAGCGGACCTGCGGCCAACACTGAAGCTTTCTTT.

The chain carries TRBV21-1 and TRBJ1-2; TRBD1 reflects the table's D call only, with no check against the DNA. TRBV21-1 has pseudogene status. The CDR3 covers 20 residues. CDR3 coding DNA: TGTGCCAGCAGCAAAACACACGGCAGGTCCCCTATCGCCCAAAACTATGGCTACACCTTC. Translating it yields CASSKTHGRSPIAQNYGYTF.

The chain uses TRBV9 and TRBJ2-3, with TRBD2 matching over 9 bases. The CDR3 has 16 residues. V lost 0 bases and J lost 5; bases outside the gene matches: 7. Per the germline V gene, CDR1 is SGDLS and CDR2 is YYNGEE. CDR3 loop: CASSVGAGGLIDTQYF. The CDR3 DNA sequence: TGTGCCAGCAGCGTAGGAGCGGGGGGTCTTATAGATACGCAGTATTTT.

The chain links TRBV7-3 to TRBJ2-1; 7 bases are shared with TRBD1. After removal of 2 bases from V and 2 bases from J, the junction contained 3 bases not matched to a gene. Germline V gene data show CDR1 as SGHTA and CDR2 as FQGTGA. The CDR3 totals 15 residues. The CDR3 reads CASSLRQGTYNEQFF. The CDR3 DNA reads TGTGCCAGCAGCTTACGACAGGGAACCTACAATGAGCAGTTCTTC.

The V gene is TRBV5-4, the J gene TRBJ1-6; D remains unclear. The CDR3 is made up of 14 amino acids. The germline CDR1 and CDR2 sequences are SGHNT and YYREEE (reference sequence). The V end was cut by 3 bases, the J end by 8 bases, with 12 bases between. In DNA, the CDR3 is TGTGCCAGCAGCTCCCCCAGGCTGGATTCACCCCTCCACTTT. Its protein product is CASSSPRLDSPLHF.

V usage is TRBV27 and J usage is TRBJ1-1, with 7 positions matching TRBD1. J was trimmed by 0 bases and V by 5 bases; bases with no gene match: 12. Germline V lookup: CDR1 MNHEY, CDR2 SMNVEV (reference sequence). The CDR3 is made up of 17 amino acids. The CDR3: CASSPDREVTMNTEAFF. The CDR3 DNA reads as TGTGCCAGCAGTCCCGACAGGGAGGTGACCATGAACACTGAAGCTTTCTTT.

The chain carries TRBV7-9 and TRBJ2-5; D possibly corresponds to TRBD2 (5 bases). The CDR3 covers 15 residues. Between the trimmed V and J ends, which lost 0 bases and 5 bases, there was a span of 13 bases. Germline CDR1 reads SEHNR; CDR2 reads FQNEAQ (reference sequence). CDR3 in amino acids: CASSLAAGGLETQYF. The CDR3 nucleotides read TGTGCCAGCAGCTTAGCGGCGGGCGGGTTGGAGACCCAGTACTTC.

This sequence joins TRBV19 and TRBJ2-7; TRBD1 agrees at 8 bases. This CDR3 comprises 16 residues. V lost 4 bases and J lost 5; bases outside the gene matches: 13. CDR1 is LNHDA and CDR2 is SQIVND in the germline V gene (reference sequence). The CDR3 region has the DNA TGTGCCAGTAGTACCCGAAGGGACAGGCGGCTCAACGAGCAGTACTTC. Translated, it gives CASSTRRDRRLNEQYF.

This clone came up a few times. The chain combines TRBV6-1 with TRBJ1-4, with TRBD1 matching 9 bases. CDR1 MNHNS and CDR2 SASEGT come from the germline V gene. Trimming cost V 1 base and J 11 bases; bases outside gene matches: 11. The CDR3 totals 16 residues. CDR3 in amino acids: CASSEGGGTGSKKLFF. The CDR3 nucleotides read TGTGCCAGCAGTGAAGGAGGGGGGACAGGGTCGAAGAAACTGTTTTTT.

The J gene is TRBJ2-5, the V gene TRBV5-6, with 8 positions matching TRBD2. Gene TRBJ2-7 matches the end of the DNA better, so the J call may be wrong. CDR1 is SGHDT, CDR2 YYEEEE, per germline. The CDR3 consists of 14 residues. In nucleotides, the CDR3 is TGTGCCAGCAGCCAGGGACTAGGCCACTACGAGCAGTACTTC. It is translated as CASSQGLGHYEQYF.

In regard to this clone: The germline gene is not matched at one end of the junction; a read error may be the cause. The V gene is TRBV18, the J gene TRBJ1-3; TRBD1 aligns across 8 bases. CDR3 size: 16 residues. The germline CDR1 and CDR2 sequences are KGHSH and LQKENI. The CDR3 reads CASSPLQTGAGNTIYF. The DNA for the CDR3 is TGTGCCAGCTCGCCACTTCAGACAGGGGCTGGAAACACCATATATTTT.

This chain connects TRBV2 to TRBJ2-5; perhaps TRBD1 as D (6 bases). Germline CDR1 SNHLY, CDR2 FYNNEI. The CDR3 length is 13 residues. V dropped 6 bases and J dropped 5 bases, with 13 bases sitting between them. In nucleotides, the CDR3 is TGTGCCAGCAGGAAGGGGGAGTCGGAGACCCAGTACTTC. Its translation is CASRKGESETQYF. Drawing the rest from reference TRBV2 and TRBJ2-5, the complete variable domain is EPEVTQTPSHQVTQMGQEVILRCVPISNHLYFYWYRQILGQKVEFLVSFYNNEISEKSEIFDDQFSVERPDGSNFTLKIRSTKLEDSAMYFCASRKGESETQYFGPGTRLLVL.

This sequence joins TRBV4-3 and TRBJ1-1; D is unresolved. With 6 bases removed from V and 2 bases from J, the gap between germline ends came to 10 bases. Germline assignment: CDR1 LGHNA and CDR2 YSLEER. The CDR3 sequence is 13 residues long. The chain's CDR3 is CASRKQKNTEAFF. The CDR3 DNA follows: TGCGCCAGCAGGAAACAGAAAAACACTGAAGCTTTCTTT.

J is TRBJ1-5 and V is TRBV28, with D perhaps matching TRBD1 (5 bases). There are 15 residues in the CDR3. CDR1 is MDHEN, CDR2 SYDVKM, per germline. V lost 5 bases and J lost 5, with 16 bases in between. CDR3 protein: CASSVSLGGDQPQHF. The CDR3 coding sequence is TGTGCCAGCAGTGTAAGCTTGGGGGGAGATCAGCCCCAGCATTTT.

V gene TRBV5-1 combines with J gene TRBJ2-3, with 11 bases that match TRBD1. Germline lookup yields CDR1 SGHRS and CDR2 YFSETQ. V lost 4 bases to trimming and J lost 4 bases; unmatched junction nucleotides: 8. This CDR3 contains 16 residues. The CDR3 DNA sequence: TGCGCCAGCAGCACAAATCGGGGACAGGGGGCAGATACGCAGTATTTT. The encoded protein is CASSTNRGQGADTQYF.

The rearrangement joins TRBV19 to TRBJ2-7; TRBD2 matches 13 bases. The germline gives CDR1 LNHDA, CDR2 SQIVND (reference sequence). V was pared by 6 bases and J by 4 bases, with 6 bases of the junction left unmatched. The CDR3 sequence is 15 residues long. For the CDR3, the DNA is TGTGCCAGTAGGCCCGGACTAGCGGGAGCTTACGAGCAGTACTTC. Residues: CASRPGLAGAYEQYF.